This T cell receptor beta chain was documented in a study of shared clonotypes between healthy human individuals. Study results and limitations: Several donors showed sharing of about 4.7% of naive CD4 clonotypes. Clonotype sharing across donors was expected to vary with sequencing depth.

CD8 cells classed as naive were CD45RO-negative and positively selected for CCR7, excluding terminally differentiated effector memory CD45RA+ cells. The donors were all Caucasian adults (living in Nashville, Tennessee). Germline trimming cut 5 bases from V and 3 bases from J; bases unmatched to any gene: 7. Germline CDR1 reads MNHEY; CDR2 reads SVGAGI. This CDR3 has 14 amino acids. TCRdb keeps only in-frame clones here, not all; method: immunoSEQ multiplex PCR. The sample has roughly 890,000 clones; nearly 95% are singletons. Details on this clone: Its antigen remains unidentified.

The sample was naive CD8+ T cells sorted from blood. The sequence was collected from a man aged 30 to 45 in good health. The genes are TRBV6-5 and TRBJ2-7; 7 bases agree with TRBD1. This CDR3 reads CASSKGTVFYEQYF. For the CDR3, the DNA is TGTGCCAGCAGTAAAGGGACAGTTTTCTACGAGCAGTACTTC.